This TCR beta chain was obtained from a study of cytomegalovirus exposure and HLA in healthy donors. Notes on the study in general: Per a prior analysis, the majority of TCR beta V segments were productive roughly 87% or roughly 30% of the time.

CDR3 length: 15 amino acids. V lost 5 bases, J lost 3 bases, and 15 bases lay in between. The germline gives CDR1 SGHAT, CDR2 FQNNGV. The PCR had 60 Vbeta and 13 Jbeta primers. TCRdb's copy holds only in-frame clones and misses some; the assay was immunoSEQ multiplex PCR. This table holds approximately 190,000 clones, over 70% found once. On this clone: Its antigen is unidentified.

The sequence derives from a middle-aged man in good health and CMV-seronegative. The specimen sequenced was PBMCs. The rearrangement links TRBV11-2 to TRBJ2-3, with TRBD2 as a possible D gene (7 bases). Here the CDR3 reads CASSRSGGETDTQYF. CDR3 nucleotides: TGTGCCAGCAGCAGGTCGGGGGGCGAGACAGATACGCAGTATTTT.